These 9 T cell receptor beta chains originate from one sample sequenced in a study of OX40 agonist ivuxolimab in advanced cancers. TCRdb keeps only in-frame clones here, not all; method: immunoSEQ multiplex PCR. Of about 90,000 clones listed, around 89% are singletons. The specimen was CD4+ or CD8+ T cells sorted from blood, collected in a trial of the OX40 agonist ivuxolimab. These receptors came from an adult with an advanced solid tumor such as melanoma, head and neck, liver or kidney cancer.

V is TRBV5-6 and J is TRBJ1-5; 10 nucleotides align to TRBD1. After removal of 3 bases from V and 1 base from J, the junction contained 4 bases not matched to a gene. The germline gives CDR1 SGHDT, CDR2 YYEEEE. The CDR3 spans 16 residues. CDR3 region: CASSYRQGASNQPQHF. For the CDR3, the DNA is TGTGCCAGCAGCTACCGACAGGGGGCGAGCAATCAGCCCCAGCATTTT.

The rearrangement joins TRBV11-2 to TRBJ2-7; tentative D call: TRBD1 (5 bases). This CDR3 is built from 11 residues. V was shortened by 2 bases and J by 10 bases, with 9 bases between the two germline ends. The V gene's germline CDR1 is SGHAT and CDR2 FQNNGV. CDR3 sequence (DNA): TGTGCCAGCAGCTTATTGGGGCCACAGTACTTC. Amino acid sequence: CASSLLGPQYF.

The V and J genes are TRBV2 and TRBJ2-7; the D is unclear. V gave up 6 bases and J gave up 6 bases, with 12 bases separating them. The CDR3 extends over 12 amino acids. Germline CDR1 is SNHLY and CDR2 is FYNNEI. CDR3 bases: TGTGCCAGCAGCTCAGCGCTAGGCGAGCAGTACTTC. Translation: CASSSALGEQYF.

The count of this clone is one. The chain couples TRBV6-1 to TRBJ1-1, with D possibly being TRBD1 (6 bases). V was shortened by 5 bases and J by 2 bases, with 12 bases between the two germline ends. In germline, CDR1 is MNHNS, CDR2 SASEGT. The CDR3 has 14 amino acids. In nucleotides, the CDR3 is TGTGCCAGCAGTCCCCGGACAGTTAACACTGAAGCTTTCTTT. Translation gives CASSPRTVNTEAFF.

In DNA, the CDR3 is TGTGCCAGCAGCCGGGGGGCTACCTACGAGCAGTACTTC. Residues: CASSRGATYEQYF. The V gene is TRBV7-3, the J gene TRBJ2-7, with D possibly being TRBD2 (7 bases). Germline CDR1 and CDR2: SGHTA and FQGTGA. V shed 5 bases and J shed 2 bases, with 10 bases lying between them. The CDR3 has 13 amino acids.

The chain employs TRBV4-1 and TRBJ2-7; 7 positions agree with TRBD1. This CDR3 contains 15 residues. With 3 bases clipped from V and 4 bases from J, the junction kept 9 bases outside the gene matches. The germline V gene encodes CDR1 MGHRA and CDR2 YSYEKL. The CDR3 sequence is CASSHSTGSGYEQYF. The CDR3 nucleotides are TGCGCCAGCAGCCACTCGACAGGGAGTGGGTACGAGCAGTACTTC.

This chain's CDR3 is CASNGEQGRQPQHF. The CDR3 DNA sequence: TGTGCCAGCAATGGCGAACAGGGCAGGCAGCCCCAGCATTTT. The V and J genes are TRBV19 and TRBJ1-5; possibly TRBD1 for D (6 bases). The germline CDR1 and CDR2 sequences are LNHDA and SQIVND (reference sequence). The CDR3 is 14 residues long. Between the trimmed V and J ends, which lost 9 bases and 7 bases, there was a span of 19 bases.

For this clone: Because the CDR3's place on the DNA is in doubt, the DNA is left out and the CDR3 is given as listed by TCRdb. The gene calls are TRBV30 and TRBJ2-5; the D call TRBD1 from the table was never checked on the DNA. Ends included, the CDR3 has 22 residues. Germline V gene data show CDR1 as GTSNPN and CDR2 as SVGIG (reference sequence). The CDR3 protein is CAPCRRRDPVLRARQQGETQYF.

This clone was found once. The V gene is TRBV15, the J gene TRBJ2-7, with 12 bases fitting TRBD1. The CDR3 spans 15 residues. Trimming removed 0 bases from V and 7 bases from J; junction bases left unmatched: 4. Germline CDR1 LNHNV, CDR2 YYDKDF (reference sequence). CDR3 DNA sequence: TGTGCCACCAGCAGAGAGGGACAGGGGGCGGGGGAGCAGTACTTC. This encodes CATSREGQGAGEQYF.